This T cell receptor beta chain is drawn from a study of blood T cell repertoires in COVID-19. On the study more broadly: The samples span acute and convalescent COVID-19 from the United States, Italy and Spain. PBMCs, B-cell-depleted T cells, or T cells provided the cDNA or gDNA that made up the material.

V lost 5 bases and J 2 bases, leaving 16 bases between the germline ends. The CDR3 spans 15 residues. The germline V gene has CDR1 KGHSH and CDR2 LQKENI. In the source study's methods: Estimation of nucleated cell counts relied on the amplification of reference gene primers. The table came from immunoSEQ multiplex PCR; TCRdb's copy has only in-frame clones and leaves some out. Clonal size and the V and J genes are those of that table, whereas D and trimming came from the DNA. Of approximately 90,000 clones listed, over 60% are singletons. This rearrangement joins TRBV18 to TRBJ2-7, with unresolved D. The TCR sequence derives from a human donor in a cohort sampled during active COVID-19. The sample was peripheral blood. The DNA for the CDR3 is TGTGCCAGCTCATTCCAGCCCGGAGAAACCTACGAGCAGTACTTC. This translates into CASSFQPGETYEQYF.